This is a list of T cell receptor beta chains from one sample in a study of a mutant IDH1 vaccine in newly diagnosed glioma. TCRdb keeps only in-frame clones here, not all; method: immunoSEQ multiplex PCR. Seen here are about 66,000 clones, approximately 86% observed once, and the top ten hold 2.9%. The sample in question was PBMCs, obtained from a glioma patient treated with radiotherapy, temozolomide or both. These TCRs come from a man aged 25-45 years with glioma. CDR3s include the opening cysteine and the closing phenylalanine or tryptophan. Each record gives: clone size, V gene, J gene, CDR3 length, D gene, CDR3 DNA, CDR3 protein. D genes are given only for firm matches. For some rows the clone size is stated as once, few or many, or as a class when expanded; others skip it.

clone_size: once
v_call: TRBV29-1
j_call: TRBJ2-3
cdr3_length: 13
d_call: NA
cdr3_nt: TGCAGCGTTGAAGGAGGCCTCACAGATACGCAGTATTTT
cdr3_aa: CSVEGGLTDTQYF

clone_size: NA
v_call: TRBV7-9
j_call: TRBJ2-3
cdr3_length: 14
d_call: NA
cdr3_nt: TGTGCCAGCAGCAGGCGCTATAGCATAGATACGCAGTATTTT
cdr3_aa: CASSRRYSIDTQYF

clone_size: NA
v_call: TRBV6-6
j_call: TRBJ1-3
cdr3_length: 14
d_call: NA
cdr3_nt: TGTGCCAGCAGCACCGCAGGGTTTGGAAACACCATATATTTT
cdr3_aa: CASSTAGFGNTIYF

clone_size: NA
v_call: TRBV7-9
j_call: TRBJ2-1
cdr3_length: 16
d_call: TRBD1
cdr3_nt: TGTGCCATTTCGAGGACAGGGGGCTTCTCCTACAATGAGCAGTTCTTC
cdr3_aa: CAISRTGGFSYNEQFF

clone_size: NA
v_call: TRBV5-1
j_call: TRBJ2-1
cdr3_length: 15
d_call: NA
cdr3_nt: TGCGCCAGCAGCCACCGGGACTCCTCCTACAATGAGCAGTTCTTC
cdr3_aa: CASSHRDSSYNEQFF

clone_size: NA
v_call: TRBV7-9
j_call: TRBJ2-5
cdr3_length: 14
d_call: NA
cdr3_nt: TGTGCCAGCAGCTGGGTCCGTGGGGGAAAGACCCAGTACTTC
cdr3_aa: CASSWVRGGKTQYF

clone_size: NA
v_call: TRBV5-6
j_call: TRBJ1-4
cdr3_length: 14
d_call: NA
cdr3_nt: TGTGCCAGCAGTACGGGGGGACTTAATGAAAAACTGTTTTTT
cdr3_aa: CASSTGGLNEKLFF

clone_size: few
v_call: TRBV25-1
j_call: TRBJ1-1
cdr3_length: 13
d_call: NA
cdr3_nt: TGTGCCAGCAGCCCCGCAGGGAACACTGAAGCTTTCTTT
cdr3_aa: CASSPAGNTEAFF

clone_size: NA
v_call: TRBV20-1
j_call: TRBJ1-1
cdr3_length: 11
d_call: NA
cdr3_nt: TGCAGTGCTAGAGATATGGGGTTAGCTTTCTTT
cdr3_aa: CSARDMGLAFF

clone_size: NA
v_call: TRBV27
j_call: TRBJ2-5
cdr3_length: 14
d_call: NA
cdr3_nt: TGTGCCAGCAGTTTATCGGTGGTCCAAGAGACCCAGTACTTC
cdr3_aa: CASSLSVVQETQYF

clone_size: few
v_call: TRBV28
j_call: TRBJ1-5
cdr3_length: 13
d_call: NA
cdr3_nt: TGTGCCAGCAGGGGTGAAGCCAATCAGCCCCAGCATTTT
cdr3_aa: CASRGEANQPQHF

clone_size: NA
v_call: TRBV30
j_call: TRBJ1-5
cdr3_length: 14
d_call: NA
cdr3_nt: TGTGCCTGGAGTGGGGGGGATAGCAATCAGCCCCAGCATTTT
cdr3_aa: CAWSGGDSNQPQHF

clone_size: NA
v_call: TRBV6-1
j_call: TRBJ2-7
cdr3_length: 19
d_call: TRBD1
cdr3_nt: TGTGCCAGCAGTGAACCGTATTCCCAGGGGGCCCTCCTCTCCTACGAGCAGTACTTC
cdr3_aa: CASSEPYSQGALLSYEQYF

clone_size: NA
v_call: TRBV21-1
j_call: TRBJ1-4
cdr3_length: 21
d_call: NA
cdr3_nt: TGTGCCAGCAGCAAAGCGCTTTGTCGGGACAGGGGCCCGCCGACTAATGAAAAACTGTTTTTT
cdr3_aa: CASSKALCRDRGPPTNEKLFF

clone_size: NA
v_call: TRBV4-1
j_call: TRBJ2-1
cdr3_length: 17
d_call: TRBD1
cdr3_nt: TGCGCCAGCAGCCATCCCCTATCCGGGACAGGGGGCCATGAGCAGTTCTTC
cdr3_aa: CASSHPLSGTGGHEQFF

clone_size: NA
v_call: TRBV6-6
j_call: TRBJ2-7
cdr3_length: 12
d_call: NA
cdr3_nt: TGTGCCTCCGGTCAGGGAAACTACGAGCAGTACTTC
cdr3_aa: CASGQGNYEQYF

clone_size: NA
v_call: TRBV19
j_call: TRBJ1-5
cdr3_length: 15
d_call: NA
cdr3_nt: TGTGCCAGTAGGGTCGTAAACTATAGCAATCAGCCCCAGCATTTT
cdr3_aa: CASRVVNYSNQPQHF

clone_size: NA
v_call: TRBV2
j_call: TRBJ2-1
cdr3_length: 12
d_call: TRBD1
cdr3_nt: TGTGCCAGCTGGACAGGGAACAATGAGCAGTTCTTC
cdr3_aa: CASWTGNNEQFF

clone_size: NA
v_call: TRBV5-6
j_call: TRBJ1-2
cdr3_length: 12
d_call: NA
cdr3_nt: TGTGCCAGCAGCTCCCGGTCCTATGGCTACACCTTC
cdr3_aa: CASSSRSYGYTF

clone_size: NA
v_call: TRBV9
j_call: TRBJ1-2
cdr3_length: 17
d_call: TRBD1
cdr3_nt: TGTGCCAGCAGCGTAGCCCGGACAGGGGGCGTCGACTATGGCTACACCTTC
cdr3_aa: CASSVARTGGVDYGYTF

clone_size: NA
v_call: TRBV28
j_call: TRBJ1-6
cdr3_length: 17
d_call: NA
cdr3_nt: TGTGCCAGCAGCACGTGGCAGGGTAGGGTCAGGAATTCACCCCTCCACTTT
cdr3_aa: CASSTWQGRVRNSPLHF

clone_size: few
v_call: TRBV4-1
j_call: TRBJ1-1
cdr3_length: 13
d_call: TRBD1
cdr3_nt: TGCGCCAGCAGCCAAGAGAGGGGGCTAGGAGCTTTCTTT
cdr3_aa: CASSQERGLGAFF

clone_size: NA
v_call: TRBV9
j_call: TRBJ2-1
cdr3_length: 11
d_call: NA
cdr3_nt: TGTGCCAGCAGCGTACAGGGTGAGCAGTTCTTC
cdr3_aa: CASSVQGEQFF

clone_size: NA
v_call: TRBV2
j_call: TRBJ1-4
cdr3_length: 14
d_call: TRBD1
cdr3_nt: TGTGCCAGCAGTGTGCCCGGGACAGGGGAAAAACTGTTTTTT
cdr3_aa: CASSVPGTGEKLFF

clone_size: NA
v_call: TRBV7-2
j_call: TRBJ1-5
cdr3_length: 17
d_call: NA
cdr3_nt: TGTGCCAGCAGCTTAGTATCGGGGGGCTATAGCAATCAGCCCCAGCATTTT
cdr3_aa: CASSLVSGGYSNQPQHF

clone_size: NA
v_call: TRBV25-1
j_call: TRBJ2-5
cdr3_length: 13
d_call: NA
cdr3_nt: TGTGCCAGCGAAAGAGGAGCACAAGAGACCCAGTACTTC
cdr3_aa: CASERGAQETQYF

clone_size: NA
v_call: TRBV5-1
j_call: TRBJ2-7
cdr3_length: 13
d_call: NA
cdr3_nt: TGCGCCAGCAGAGGAGAACAGCTATACGAGCAGTACTTC
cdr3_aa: CASRGEQLYEQYF

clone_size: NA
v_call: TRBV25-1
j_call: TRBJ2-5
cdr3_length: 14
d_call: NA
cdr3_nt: TGTGCCAGCAGTGAACCGGGGGCCGTCGGGACCCAGTACTTC
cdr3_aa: CASSEPGAVGTQYF

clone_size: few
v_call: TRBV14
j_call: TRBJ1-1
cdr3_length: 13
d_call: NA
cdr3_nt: TGTGCCACCGCAAGACAGCCGAACACTGAAGCTTTCTTT
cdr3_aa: CATARQPNTEAFF

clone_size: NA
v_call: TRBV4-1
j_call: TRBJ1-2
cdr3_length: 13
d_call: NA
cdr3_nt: TGCGCCAGCAGCCTTGACAGTAACTATGGCTACACCTTC
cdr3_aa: CASSLDSNYGYTF

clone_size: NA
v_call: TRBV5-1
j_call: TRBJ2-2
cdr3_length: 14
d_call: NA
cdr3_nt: TGCGCCAGCAGCTTGGCCGGGCAGGCCGGGGAGCTGTTTTTT
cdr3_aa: CASSLAGQAGELFF

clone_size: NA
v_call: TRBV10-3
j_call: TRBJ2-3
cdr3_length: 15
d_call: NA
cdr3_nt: TGTGCCATCAATACGGGGGTCGGAGGCCCAGATACGCAGTATTTT
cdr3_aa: CAINTGVGGPDTQYF

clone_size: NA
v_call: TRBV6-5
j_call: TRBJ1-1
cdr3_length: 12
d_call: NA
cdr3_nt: TGTGCCAGCAGATCACCAGGCGGGAGGGCTTTCTTT
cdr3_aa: CASRSPGGRAFF

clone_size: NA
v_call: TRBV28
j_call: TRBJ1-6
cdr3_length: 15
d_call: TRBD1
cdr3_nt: TGTGCCAGCAGTACATACAGGGGAGATAATTCACCCCTCCACTTT
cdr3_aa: CASSTYRGDNSPLHF

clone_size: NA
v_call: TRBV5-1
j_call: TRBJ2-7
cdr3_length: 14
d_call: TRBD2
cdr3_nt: TGCGCCAGCAGCTTGGTTGGGGAGGGGTACGAGCAGTACTTC
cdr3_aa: CASSLVGEGYEQYF

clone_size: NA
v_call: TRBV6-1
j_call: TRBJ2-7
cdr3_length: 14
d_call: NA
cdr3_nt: TGTGCCACAGCGTACGGGACTCCCTCCTACGAGCAGTACTTC
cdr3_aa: CATAYGTPSYEQYF

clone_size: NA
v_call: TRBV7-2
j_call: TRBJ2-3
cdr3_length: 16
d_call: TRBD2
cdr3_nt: TGTGCCAGCAGCTTAGGGCTCCGGGGGGGCACAGATACGCAGTATTTT
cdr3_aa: CASSLGLRGGTDTQYF

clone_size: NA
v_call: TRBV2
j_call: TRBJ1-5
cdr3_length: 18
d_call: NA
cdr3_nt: TGTGCCAGCAGTGAAGAGATGTTAGACAGAGTAATCAATCAGCCCCAGCATTTT
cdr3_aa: CASSEEMLDRVINQPQHF

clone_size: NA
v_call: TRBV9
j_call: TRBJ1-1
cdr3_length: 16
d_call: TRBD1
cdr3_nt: TGTGCCAGCAGCGCTCACACGACAGGGCGGAACACTGAAGCTTTCTTT
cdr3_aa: CASSAHTTGRNTEAFF

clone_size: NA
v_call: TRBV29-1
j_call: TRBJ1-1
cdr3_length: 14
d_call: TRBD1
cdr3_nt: TGCAGCGTTGAAAGGACAGGGGGCTTTCCGGGGGCTTTCTTT
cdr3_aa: CSVERTGGFPGAFF

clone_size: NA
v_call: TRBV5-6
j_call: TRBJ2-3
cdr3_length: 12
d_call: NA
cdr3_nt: TGTGCCAGCAGCTTGGGGGCAGATACGCAGTATTTT
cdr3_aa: CASSLGADTQYF